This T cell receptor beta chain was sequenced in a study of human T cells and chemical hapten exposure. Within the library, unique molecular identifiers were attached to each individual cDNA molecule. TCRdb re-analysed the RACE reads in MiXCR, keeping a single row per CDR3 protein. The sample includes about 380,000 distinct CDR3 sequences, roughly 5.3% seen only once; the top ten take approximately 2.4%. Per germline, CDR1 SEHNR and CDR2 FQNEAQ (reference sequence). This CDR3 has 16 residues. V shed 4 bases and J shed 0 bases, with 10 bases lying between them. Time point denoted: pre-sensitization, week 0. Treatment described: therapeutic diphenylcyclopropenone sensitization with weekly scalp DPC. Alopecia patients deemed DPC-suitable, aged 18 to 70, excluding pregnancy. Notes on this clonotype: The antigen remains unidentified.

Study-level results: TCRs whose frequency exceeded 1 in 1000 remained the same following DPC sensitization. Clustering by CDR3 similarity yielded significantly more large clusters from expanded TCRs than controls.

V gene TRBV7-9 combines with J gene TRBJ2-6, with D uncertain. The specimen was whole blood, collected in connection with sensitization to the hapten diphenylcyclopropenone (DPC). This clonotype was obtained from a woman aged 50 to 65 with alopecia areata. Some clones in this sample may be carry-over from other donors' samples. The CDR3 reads CASSSSQSSGANVLTF. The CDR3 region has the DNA TGTGCCAGCAGCTCCTCCCAGAGCTCTGGGGCCAACGTCCTGACTTTC.